The 27 T cell receptor beta chains listed next were all sequenced from one sample in a study of shared clonotypes between healthy human individuals. Only in-frame clones appear in the TCRdb table, and some are missing; sequencing was by immunoSEQ multiplex PCR. The sample contains roughly 2,000,000 clones, 93% of which appear only once. CD45RO-negative, CCR7-positively selected cells formed the naive CD8 fraction, excluding terminally differentiated effector memory CD45RA+ cells. Sequences were obtained from naive CD8+ T cells from PBMCs. Every receptor here comes from a young man in good health. Some clones in this sample may be carry-over from other donors' samples.

CDR3 in amino acids: CASSQGWEGMGQPQHF. CDR3 nucleotide sequence: TGCGCCAGCAGCCAAGGGTGGGAGGGGATGGGGCAGCCCCAGCATTTT. The chain recombines TRBV4-3 with TRBJ1-5, with D possibly TRBD1 on 5 matching bases. The CDR3 has 16 amino acids. The germline V and J ends were trimmed by 1 base and 7 bases, with 17 bases remaining between them. From germline, CDR1 is LGHNA and CDR2 YSLEER.

V gene TRBV18 combines with J gene TRBJ2-5; no definite D call. Germline CDR1 and CDR2: KGHSH and LQKENI. The length of the CDR3 is 14 residues. V was trimmed by 2 bases and J by 2 bases, leaving 9 bases between them. The DNA for the CDR3 is TGTGCCAGCTCACCAGTTCCAGAACAAGAGACCCAGTACTTC. Protein: CASSPVPEQETQYF.

J is TRBJ2-3 and V is TRBV4-1; weak D call: TRBD2 (5 bases). Trimming pared 6 bases from V and 3 bases from J, leaving 19 bases between. Looked up from germline, CDR1 is MGHRA and CDR2 is YSYEKL. CDR3 length: 16 residues. The CDR3 loop reads CASRPRPSGGTDTQYF. For the CDR3, the DNA is TGCGCCAGCAGACCCCGGCCAAGCGGTGGGACAGATACGCAGTATTTT.

The J gene is TRBJ1-3, the V gene TRBV7-9; D not certain. Germline assignment: CDR1 SEHNR and CDR2 FQNEAQ (reference sequence). Trimming left V 6 bases short and J 0 bases short, with 9 bases between. This CDR3 comprises 14 residues. In nucleotides, the CDR3 is TGTGCCAGCAGATTCGGGGACTCTGGAAACACCATATATTTT. It is translated as CASRFGDSGNTIYF.

The sample holds one count of this clone. Additional DNA sequences in this sample encode the identical CDR3. The V call is TRBV19, the J call TRBJ1-5; D remains ambiguous. The CDR3 totals 15 residues. Per the germline V gene, CDR1 is LNHDA and CDR2 is SQIVND (reference sequence). Trimming shortened V by 3 bases and J by 1 base, and 10 bases separated the two germline ends. CDR3 nucleotide sequence: TGTGCCAGTAGTATCGTGGGTTTAAGCAATCAGCCCCAGCATTTT. Translated, it gives CASSIVGLSNQPQHF. Together with reference TRBV19 and TRBJ1-5, the CDR3 gives the full variable domain: DGGITQSPKYLFRKEGQNVTLSCEQNLNHDAMYWYRQDPGQGLRLIYYSQIVNDFQKGDIAEGYSVSREKKESFPLTVTSAQKNPTAFYLCASSIVGLSNQPQHFGDGTRLSIL.

The V gene is TRBV28, the J gene TRBJ2-1; the D gene is possibly TRBD2 (5 bases). Trimming removed 7 bases from V and 5 bases from J, with 18 bases in between. Looked up from germline, CDR1 is MDHEN and CDR2 is SYDVKM. This CDR3 has 15 amino acids. CDR3 in amino acids: CASNTGVWPNNEQFF. The CDR3 bases are TGTGCCAGCAACACCGGGGTATGGCCCAACAATGAGCAGTTCTTC. Using reference TRBV28 and TRBJ2-1 for the parts outside the CDR3, the full variable domain is DVKVTQSSRYLVKRTGEKVFLECVQDMDHENMFWYRQDPGLGLRLIYFSYDVKMKEKGDIPEGYSVSREKKERFSLILESASTNQTSMYLCASNTGVWPNNEQFFGPGTRLTVL.

The chain combines TRBV28 with TRBJ1-2; possibly TRBD1 for D (6 bases). This CDR3 contains 16 residues. Germline V gene data show CDR1 as MDHEN and CDR2 as SYDVKM. V was shortened by 4 bases and J by 0 bases, with 15 bases between the two germline ends. CDR3 loop: CASSWVAGEANYGYTF. CDR3 DNA sequence: TGTGCCAGCAGTTGGGTCGCAGGGGAAGCTAACTATGGCTACACCTTC.

This clone has more than one count but fewer than ten. The chain couples TRBV19 to TRBJ2-3, with D perhaps TRBD1 or TRBD2 (5 bases each). Between the trimmed V and J ends, which lost 4 bases and 5 bases, there was a span of 13 bases. The CDR3 is 14 residues long. Per the germline V gene, CDR1 is LNHDA and CDR2 is SQIVND (reference sequence). The DNA of the CDR3 is TGTGCCAGTAGTAGGGACCTCGAACTAGATACGCAGTATTTT. Translating it yields CASSRDLELDTQYF.

The gene calls are TRBV6-1 and TRBJ1-1; D is undetermined. Trimming took 7 bases from V and 2 from J, leaving 14 bases between them. Germline values: CDR1 MNHNS, CDR2 SASEGT. The CDR3 sequence is 14 residues long. CDR3 nucleotide sequence: TGTGCCAGCATAAGGAGAGGACTTAACACTGAAGCTTTCTTT. It codes for CASIRRGLNTEAFF.

The chain joins TRBV27 to TRBJ2-6; TRBD1 aligns across 7 bases. CDR3 length: 17 residues. The ends lost 5 bases at V and 4 bases at J; junction bases unmatched: 11. Germline-derived CDR1 and CDR2 are MNHEY and SMNVEV (reference sequence). CDR3 protein: CASSAIPTGAGANVLTF. The CDR3 DNA sequence: TGTGCCAGCAGTGCCATCCCTACAGGGGCCGGGGCCAACGTCCTGACTTTC.

J is TRBJ2-1 and V is TRBV5-1, with 7 bases matching TRBD1. V lost 3 bases, J lost 5 bases, and 5 bases stayed unmatched. The CDR3 consists of 14 residues. In germline, CDR1 is SGHRS, CDR2 YFSETQ. In DNA, the CDR3 is TGCGCCAGCAGCTCCCGGGACAGTCACAATGAGCAGTTCTTC. Its protein is CASSSRDSHNEQFF.

The chain uses TRBV28 and TRBJ1-2, with 11 bases lining up with TRBD1. The CDR3 consists of 17 residues. The ends lost 1 base at V and 8 bases at J; junction bases unmatched: 12. Germline CDR1 and CDR2: MDHEN and SYDVKM. Written as DNA, the CDR3 is TGTGCCAGCAGTTTATCCTCCGGACAGGGGGCGAAACGGGGCTACACCTTC. Translating gives CASSLSSGQGAKRGYTF.

CDR3 residues: CASSIVFGAGFSGANVLTF. Written as DNA, the CDR3 is TGTGCCAGTAGTATAGTCTTCGGGGCAGGATTCTCTGGGGCCAACGTCCTGACTTTC. The chain is built from TRBV19 and TRBJ2-6; perhaps D is TRBD1 or TRBD2 (5 bases each). Trimming removed 1 base at V and 0 bases at J, with 16 bases between. The CDR3 has 19 amino acids. Germline loops: CDR1 LNHDA, CDR2 SQIVND (reference sequence).

The chain joins TRBV4-3 to TRBJ2-1; 11 nucleotides match TRBD1. J lost 7 bases, V lost 3 bases, and 2 bases had no gene match. The length of the CDR3 is 14 residues. Germline CDR1 LGHNA, CDR2 YSLEER. Here the CDR3 reads CASSQGTGGNEQFF. Written as DNA, the CDR3 is TGCGCCAGCAGCCAGGGGACAGGGGGAAATGAGCAGTTCTTC.

The chain combines TRBV5-1 with TRBJ2-2; perhaps TRBD2 as D (6 bases). Germline V gives CDR1 SGHRS, CDR2 YFSETQ. The CDR3 sequence is 16 residues long. V was shortened by 3 bases and J by 0 bases, with 12 bases between the two germline ends. The CDR3 reads CASSWNSGANTGELFF. The CDR3 DNA is TGCGCCAGCAGCTGGAATAGCGGCGCGAACACCGGGGAGCTGTTTTTT. The full variable domain, in which reference TRBV5-1 and TRBJ2-2 provide the parts outside the CDR3, is KAGVTQTPRYLIKTRGQQVTLSCSPISGHRSVSWYQQTPGQGLQFLFEYFSETQRNKGNFPGRFSGRQFSNSRSEMNVSTLELGDSALYLCASSWNSGANTGELFFGEGSRLTVL.

The V and J genes are TRBV29-1 and TRBJ2-7; possibly TRBD1 for D (6 bases). V lost 4 bases, J lost 0 bases, and 13 bases lay in between. Germline V gene lookup returns CDR1 SQVTM and CDR2 ANQGSEA. CDR3 length: 14 residues. The CDR3 DNA is TGCAGCGTTGTGACAGGTTCCTACTCCTACGAGCAGTACTTC. It codes for CSVVTGSYSYEQYF.

The rearrangement links TRBV5-1 to TRBJ2-5, with a weak D call TRBD1 (6 bases). This CDR3 spans 14 amino acids. Germline V gene lookup returns CDR1 SGHRS and CDR2 YFSETQ. Between the trimmed V and J ends, which lost 3 bases and 0 bases, there was a span of 9 bases. The CDR3 is CASSSYRDQETQYF. CDR3 in DNA: TGCGCCAGCAGCTCATACAGGGACCAAGAGACCCAGTACTTC.

The chain links TRBV5-8 to TRBJ2-1; 8 positions match TRBD1. The CDR3 length is 15 residues. CDR1 and CDR2 from the germline V gene are SGHTS and YDEGEE. The ends lost 2 bases at V and 5 bases at J; junction bases unmatched: 6. CDR3 in amino acids: CASSLRTGNNNEQFF. The CDR3 DNA reads as TGTGCCAGCAGCTTAAGGACAGGGAACAACAATGAGCAGTTCTTC.

J is TRBJ1-5 and V is TRBV27; possible D gene TRBD1, 5 bases. The CDR3 totals 15 residues. The germline V gene encodes CDR1 MNHEY and CDR2 SMNVEV (reference sequence). Trimming pared 7 bases from V and 6 bases from J, leaving 19 bases between. The CDR3 region is CASKTGAEGTQPQHF. DNA of the CDR3: TGTGCCAGCAAAACCGGGGCTGAGGGTACTCAGCCCCAGCATTTT.

The rearrangement uses TRBV6-1 and TRBJ2-1, with TRBD2 matching over 7 bases. CDR3 size: 14 residues. V dropped 4 bases and J dropped 6; count of bases not matched to a gene: 6. The germline CDR1 and CDR2 sequences are MNHNS and SASEGT. The CDR3 bases are TGTGCCAGCAGTGTCGGGGGGTTCGCCAATGAGCAGTTCTTC. Translated: CASSVGGFANEQFF.

V and J are TRBV28 and TRBJ1-3; no clear D gene. There are 16 residues in the CDR3. Germline V CDR1 and CDR2: MDHEN, SYDVKM. Between the trimmed V and J ends, which lost 8 bases and 0 bases, there was a span of 17 bases. This CDR3 is CASYGMTEISGNTIYF. The CDR3 coding sequence is TGTGCCAGCTATGGGATGACGGAGATCTCTGGAAACACCATATATTTT.

The chain links TRBV28 to TRBJ2-3; D remains unclear. Germline V gene sequence: CDR1 MDHEN, CDR2 SYDVKM. V shed 4 bases and J shed 4 bases, with 24 bases lying between them. The CDR3 is 18 residues long. The CDR3 DNA is TGTGCCAGCAGTTCAAATCCCGCCGGCAGGAAAGGACCAGATACGCAGTATTTT. As protein: CASSSNPAGRKGPDTQYF. The whole variable domain, remainder taken from reference TRBV28 and TRBJ2-3, is DVKVTQSSRYLVKRTGEKVFLECVQDMDHENMFWYRQDPGLGLRLIYFSYDVKMKEKGDIPEGYSVSREKKERFSLILESASTNQTSMYLCASSSNPAGRKGPDTQYFGPGTRLTVL.

On this clone: Other DNA sequences within the sample encode an identical CDR3. The genes are TRBV11-2 and TRBJ2-1; D uncertain. From germline, CDR1 is SGHAT and CDR2 FQNNGV. Trimming removed 5 bases from V and 6 bases from J, with 2 bases in between. CDR3 length: 10 residues. The CDR3 DNA sequence: TGTGCCAGCAGCCTCAATGAGCAGTTCTTC. This translates into CASSLNEQFF.

V and J are TRBV11-2 and TRBJ2-3; D remains ambiguous. The CDR3 totals 14 residues. Looked up from germline, CDR1 is SGHAT and CDR2 is FQNNGV. The ends were cut back, 5 bases at V and 8 bases at J, with 17 bases in the middle. CDR3 nucleotides: TGTGCCAGCAGCCAAATACTGACACCAGGTACGCAGTATTTT. It specifies CASSQILTPGTQYF.

The V and J genes are TRBV7-8 and TRBJ2-7; no definite D call. The ends were cut back, 2 bases at V and 3 bases at J, with 23 bases in the middle. Germline loops: CDR1 SGHVS, CDR2 FQNEAQ. CDR3 length: 18 residues. CDR3 sequence: CASSLSHSLDTPYYEQYF. CDR3 coding DNA: TGTGCCAGCAGCTTATCCCACTCATTAGACACTCCTTACTACGAGCAGTACTTC.

This chain links TRBV28 with TRBJ1-1; D call uncertain. Germline V gene sequence: CDR1 MDHEN, CDR2 SYDVKM. Trimming took 6 bases from V and 0 from J, leaving 5 bases between them. The CDR3 length is 12 residues. The chain's CDR3 is CASRSVNTEAFF. The CDR3 DNA reads as TGTGCCAGCAGGTCCGTGAACACTGAAGCTTTCTTT.

The genes are TRBV5-6 and TRBJ2-6; D may correspond to TRBD1 or TRBD2 (5 bases each). The CDR3 loop spans 16 amino acids. Germline-derived CDR1 and CDR2 are SGHDT and YYEEEE. Between the trimmed V and J ends, which lost 3 bases and 0 bases, there was a span of 10 bases. CDR3 region: CASSSPGTSGANVLTF. The CDR3 DNA reads as TGTGCCAGCAGCTCACCCGGGACCTCTGGGGCCAACGTCCTGACTTTC.